These 26 T cell receptor beta chains were sequenced from one sample in a study of spatial heterogeneity in lung cancer (dated by TCRdb to the late 2010s). Library preparation employed 5' RACE. The instrument was a NextSeq 500. TCRdb redid the processing of the public reads, applying fastp at Q25 and MiXCR, and retained in-frame beta chains. Every entry covers one CDR3 protein and lists the most common genes and DNA from its rows. The sample records under 4,000 distinct CDR3 sequences, roughly 41% of which are singletons. Clones ranked in the top ten supply 76% of the sample. Read against the paper, the sample's time point label means: sample taken at primary tumor resection. TCR sequencing used whole RNA extracted from tumor and nontumor lung tissue, or from cryopreserved PBMC samples, without cell sorting. The sample was PBMCs, taken at surgery. These receptors all stem from a male donor with early-stage non-small cell lung cancer.

By frequency in the sample, this clonotype is large (0.1 to 1%). The chain employs TRBV15 and TRBJ2-2; D is perhaps TRBD1 or TRBD2 (5 bases each). This CDR3 is built from 14 residues. V was pared by 9 bases and J by 2 bases, with 13 bases between. The germline gives CDR1 LNHNV, CDR2 YYDKDF (reference sequence). The CDR3 loop is CATERGFNTGELFF. As DNA, the CDR3 is TGTGCCACTGAGAGGGGTTTTAACACCGGGGAGCTGTTTTTT.

Within the sample, this clonotype is medium-sized. The chain uses TRBV10-3 and TRBJ1-5; unclear D gene. Looked up from germline, CDR1 is ENHRY and CDR2 is SYGVKD. CDR3 length: 15 amino acids. V lost 0 bases and J 5 bases, leaving 11 bases between the germline ends. This CDR3 reads CAISESIQRDQPQHF. CDR3 nucleotides: TGTGCCATCAGTGAGTCGATCCAGAGGGATCAGCCCCAGCATTTT.

In its sample, this clonotype was seen a few times. CDR3 nucleotide sequence: TGCGCCAGCAGCCAAGGACAGGGTCCATCCTACGAGCAGTACTTC. It yields the protein CASSQGQGPSYEQYF. The chain links TRBV4-1 to TRBJ2-7, with TRBD1 matching 7 bases. The CDR3 contains 15 residues. Per germline, CDR1 MGHRA and CDR2 YSYEKL. J lost 1 base, V lost 1 base, and 4 bases had no gene match.

The chain employs TRBV28 and TRBJ2-7, with D unresolved. CDR1 MDHEN and CDR2 SYDVKM come from the germline V gene. The CDR3 covers 11 residues. Trimming pared 2 bases from V and 4 bases from J, leaving 3 bases between. CDR3 bases: TGTGCCAGCAGTTTAGGGTACGAGCAGTACTTC. This sequence encodes CASSLGYEQYF.

This clonotype was counted between two and nine times. The chain combines TRBV11-3 with TRBJ2-1, with 10 bases that match TRBD2. The CDR3 runs to 19 residues. The ends lost 0 bases at V and 1 base at J; junction bases unmatched: 9. The germline V gene has CDR1 SGHNT and CDR2 YENEEA. The CDR3 protein is CASSLDFSGGATSYNEQFF. DNA for the CDR3: TGTGCCAGCAGCTTAGATTTCAGCGGGGGGGCCACGTCCTACAATGAGCAGTTCTTC.

V usage is TRBV5-1 and J usage is TRBJ2-7; 9 bases agree with TRBD1. The germline CDR1 and CDR2 sequences are SGHRS and YFSETQ. The CDR3 has 13 amino acids. V shed 4 bases, J shed 8 bases, and the junction held 7 bases outside the gene matches. CDR3 nucleotide sequence: TGCGCCAGCAGCGACGGACAGGGGATGAAGCAGTACTTC. The encoded protein is CASSDGQGMKQYF.

Within the sample, this clonotype is medium-sized. The rearrangement joins TRBV5-1 to TRBJ2-5; 7 positions agree with TRBD1. This CDR3 has 14 residues. V dropped 4 bases and J dropped 1; count of bases not matched to a gene: 4. From germline, CDR1 is SGHRS and CDR2 YFSETQ. The CDR3 DNA is TGCGCCAGCAGCGATGGGACAGTCCAAGAGACCCAGTACTTC. As protein: CASSDGTVQETQYF.

V usage is TRBV4-3 and J usage is TRBJ2-1, with D perhaps TRBD2 (5 bases). The germline V and J ends were trimmed by 3 bases and 7 bases, with 16 bases remaining between them. This CDR3 has 15 amino acids. Germline V CDR1 and CDR2: LGHNA, YSLEER. The CDR3 loop is CASSHQWENVNEQFF. CDR3 coding DNA: TGCGCCAGCAGCCACCAGTGGGAGAATGTGAATGAGCAGTTCTTC.

This clonotype has at least ten counts. This chain connects TRBV12-3 or TRBV12-4 to TRBJ2-2; the D gene is possibly TRBD2 (6 bases). The germline V and J ends were trimmed by 4 bases and 1 base, with 7 bases remaining between them. The CDR3 runs 14 residues. In DNA, the CDR3 is TGTGCCAGCAGTTACGGGGGGAACACCGGGGAGCTGTTTTTT. Its protein product is CASSYGGNTGELFF.

This clonotype was observed a few times. The chain uses TRBV11-2 and TRBJ2-3; 7 positions agree with TRBD2. CDR3 length: 12 amino acids. Trimming cost V 5 bases and J 5 bases; bases outside gene matches: 1. Per germline, CDR1 SGHAT and CDR2 FQNNGV. CDR3 nucleotide sequence: TGTGCCAGCAGCCGGGGGGAAGATACGCAGTATTTT. Translated: CASSRGEDTQYF. Full variable domain (outside the CDR3, taken from reference TRBV11-2 and TRBJ2-3): EAGVAQSPRYKIIEKRQSVAFWCNPISGHATLYWYQQILGQGPKLLIQFQNNGVVDDSQLPKDRFSAERLKGVDSTLKIQPAKLEDSAVYLCASSRGEDTQYFGPGTRLTVL.

Only a few counts were recorded for this clonotype. Mismatch with germline at one junction end may stem from a read error. This chain connects TRBV20-1 to TRBJ2-3, with TRBD2 matching over 9 bases. This CDR3 region has 14 residues. Germline-derived CDR1 and CDR2 are DFQATT and SNEGSKA (reference sequence). The CDR3 spells CSARGSGRSDTQYF. The CDR3 DNA is TGCAGTGCCAGAGGAAGCGGGAGGTCAGATACGCAGTATTTT.

By share, this clonotype counts as medium-sized (0.01 to 0.1%). This chain uses TRBV6-2 or TRBV6-3 with TRBJ1-1; perhaps TRBD1 as D (5 bases). Germline V gene sequence: CDR1 MNHEY, CDR2 SVGEGT. With 7 bases removed from V and 1 base from J, the gap between germline ends came to 7 bases. This CDR3 spans 12 amino acids. As DNA, the CDR3 is TGTGCCAGCACGGGGGAGAACACTGAAGCTTTCTTT. Translation: CASTGENTEAFF.

This clonotype was seen repeatedly, ten times or more. The rearrangement joins TRBV28 to TRBJ2-7; D might be TRBD1 (5 bases). The CDR3 length is 14 residues. Germline CDR1 MDHEN, CDR2 SYDVKM. Trimming took off 4 bases at V and 5 bases at J, with 15 bases between the two ends. As DNA, the CDR3 is TGTGCCAGCAGTTCAAGAACCGGACACGACGAGCAGTACTTC. Residues: CASSSRTGHDEQYF.

This chain links TRBV18 with TRBJ2-1; TRBD2 agrees at 8 bases. Germline V gives CDR1 KGHSH, CDR2 LQKENI. Trimming removed 0 bases from V and 0 bases from J; junction bases left unmatched: 4. The CDR3 sequence is 17 residues long. CDR3 amino acids: CASSPPGSGGSYNEQFF. The CDR3 DNA reads as TGTGCCAGCTCACCACCGGGAAGCGGGGGCTCCTACAATGAGCAGTTCTTC. Looking up the rest from reference TRBV18 and TRBJ2-1 gives the full variable domain: NAGVMQNPRHLVRRRGQEARLRCSPMKGHSHVYWYRQLPEEGLKFMVYLQKENIIDESGMPKERFSAEFPKEGPSILRIQQVVRGDSAAYFCASSPPGSGGSYNEQFFGPGTRLTVL.

This chain joins TRBV12-3 or TRBV12-4 and TRBJ2-7, with 9 bases fitting TRBD2. The CDR3 totals 14 residues. V shed 3 bases, J shed 2 bases, and the junction held 2 bases outside the gene matches. The CDR3 DNA follows: TGTGCCAGCAGTTTTAGCGGGAGACCCTACGAGCAGTACTTC. This sequence encodes CASSFSGRPYEQYF.

The chain couples TRBV4-2 to TRBJ2-1, with TRBD2 matching over 7 bases. Germline values: CDR1 LGHNA, CDR2 YNFKEQ. The CDR3 consists of 17 residues. V was pared by 0 bases and J by 3 bases, with 8 bases of the junction left unmatched. CDR3 loop: CASSQELRGGSYNEQFF. The CDR3 bases are TGTGCCAGCAGCCAAGAACTCCGAGGCGGGAGCTACAATGAGCAGTTCTTC.

This clonotype is deemed medium-sized. This chain links TRBV4-3 with TRBJ2-1; D not certain. Germline CDR1 LGHNA, CDR2 YSLEER. This CDR3 is built from 14 residues. Trimming took off 1 base at V and 8 bases at J, with 12 bases between the two ends. The CDR3 reads CASSQAPYRDEQFF. The CDR3 DNA sequence: TGCGCCAGCAGCCAAGCCCCCTATCGGGATGAGCAGTTCTTC.

The rearrangement uses TRBV15 and TRBJ1-3, with D possibly matching TRBD1 (6 bases). Between the trimmed V and J ends, which lost 9 bases and 2 bases, there was a span of 29 bases. Germline loops: CDR1 LNHNV, CDR2 YYDKDF (reference sequence). This CDR3 has 19 residues. CDR3 residues: CATAYDGAGVLQAGNTIYF. In nucleotides, the CDR3 is TGTGCCACAGCTTACGACGGAGCAGGGGTCCTGCAGGCTGGAAACACCATATATTTT. Looking up the rest from reference TRBV15 and TRBJ1-3 gives the full variable domain: DAMVIQNPRYQVTQFGKPVTLSCSQTLNHNVMYWYQQKSSQAPKLLFHYYDKDFNNEADTPDNFQSRRPNTSFCFLDIRSPGLGDTAMYLCATAYDGAGVLQAGNTIYFGEGSWLTVV.

The chain joins TRBV30 to TRBJ2-1; D remains ambiguous. The germline CDR1 and CDR2 sequences are GTSNPN and SVGIG (reference sequence). This CDR3 has 10 residues. The ends were cut back, 3 bases at V and 7 bases at J, with 4 bases in the middle. CDR3 sequence: CAWSGNEQFF. The CDR3, as DNA: TGTGCCTGGAGCGGAAATGAGCAGTTCTTC.

The gene calls are TRBV6-6 and TRBJ2-5; D is ambiguous. Trimming cost V 6 bases and J 1 base, with 15 bases left between them. Germline lookup yields CDR1 MNHNY and CDR2 SVGAGI (reference sequence). This CDR3 contains 15 residues. CDR3 nucleotides: TGTGCCAGCAGGGACCCTCAGACGGGCCAAGAGACCCAGTACTTC. Translated, it gives CASRDPQTGQETQYF.

This clonotype has more than one count but fewer than ten. The rearrangement links TRBV25-1 to TRBJ2-1; 9 bases match TRBD1. Germline values: CDR1 MGHDK, CDR2 SYGVNS. The CDR3 is 15 amino acids. V gave up 5 bases and J gave up 6 bases; unmatched junction bases: 8. The CDR3 sequence is CASSTPRDRANEQFF. CDR3 sequence (DNA): TGTGCCAGCAGTACCCCCCGGGACAGGGCCAATGAGCAGTTCTTC.

A few counts support this clonotype. V and J are TRBV5-1 and TRBJ2-5; D is possibly TRBD1 (6 bases). V lost 4 bases to trimming and J lost 2 bases, with 15 bases between them. The germline V gene has CDR1 SGHRS and CDR2 YFSETQ. The CDR3 runs 15 residues. The CDR3 sequence: CASSRRTAPQETQYF. In DNA, the CDR3 is TGCGCCAGCAGCAGAAGGACAGCCCCGCAAGAGACCCAGTACTTC.

The chain recombines TRBV7-2 with TRBJ2-1; 7 positions match TRBD1. With V trimmed by 6 bases and J by 6 bases, 17 bases remained unmatched. CDR1 is SGHTA and CDR2 is FQGNSA in the germline V gene. This CDR3 contains 17 residues. Here the CDR3 reads CASSFLGGPGALNEQFF. CDR3 DNA: TGTGCCAGCAGTTTCCTAGGGGGCCCAGGAGCGCTCAATGAGCAGTTCTTC. The full variable domain, rest sourced from reference TRBV7-2 and TRBJ2-1, is GAGVSQSPSNKVTEKGKDVELRCDPISGHTALYWYRQSLGQGLEFLIYFQGNSAPDKSGLPSDRFSAERTGGSVSTLTIQRTQQEDSAVYLCASSFLGGPGALNEQFFGPGTRLTVL.

The V and J genes are TRBV6-1 and TRBJ2-4; possibly TRBD2 for D (5 bases). The CDR3 is made up of 13 amino acids. Trimming left V 3 bases short and J 7 bases short, with 10 bases between. Germline values: CDR1 MNHNS, CDR2 SASEGT. CDR3 nucleotide sequence: TGTGCCAGCAGTGAGAGGAGAGGGAACATTCAGTACTTC. Translating gives CASSERRGNIQYF.

This sequence joins TRBV5-1 and TRBJ2-7, with D unclear. The germline V gene has CDR1 SGHRS and CDR2 YFSETQ. V lost 5 bases, J lost 6 bases, and 9 bases lay in between. This CDR3 contains 11 residues. The CDR3 here is CASRGEIEQYF. CDR3 bases: TGCGCCAGCAGAGGAGAAATCGAGCAGTACTTC. Full variable domain (missing parts from reference TRBV5-1 and TRBJ2-7): KAGVTQTPRYLIKTRGQQVTLSCSPISGHRSVSWYQQTPGQGLQFLFEYFSETQRNKGNFPGRFSGRQFSNSRSEMNVSTLELGDSALYLCASRGEIEQYFGPGTRLTVT.

This clonotype was detected a few times. The chain has TRBV6-6 and TRBJ2-7, with TRBD2 identical over 9 bases. The junction had 6 bases not matched to a gene; V was cut back by 6 bases and J by 0 bases. The length of the CDR3 is 15 residues. Germline V gene data show CDR1 as MNHNY and CDR2 as SVGAGI (reference sequence). In nucleotides, the CDR3 is TGTGCCAGCAGACCTACTAGCGGGCTCTCCTACGAGCAGTACTTC. Amino acids: CASRPTSGLSYEQYF.